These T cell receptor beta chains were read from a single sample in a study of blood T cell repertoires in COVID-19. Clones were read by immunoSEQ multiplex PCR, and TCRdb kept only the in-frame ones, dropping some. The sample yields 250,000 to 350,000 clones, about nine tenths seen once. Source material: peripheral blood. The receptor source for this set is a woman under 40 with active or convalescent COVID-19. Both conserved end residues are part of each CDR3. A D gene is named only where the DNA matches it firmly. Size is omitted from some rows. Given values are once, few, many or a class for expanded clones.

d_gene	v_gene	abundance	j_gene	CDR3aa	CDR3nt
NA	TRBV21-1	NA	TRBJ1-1	CASSRQNTEAFF	TGTGCCAGCAGCCGACAGAACACTGAAGCTTTCTTT
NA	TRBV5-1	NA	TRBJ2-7	CASSLAGGGYEQYF	TGCGCCAGCAGCTTGGCAGGGGGAGGCTACGAGCAGTACTTC
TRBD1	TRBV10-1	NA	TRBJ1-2	CASSERVRGYGYTF	TGCGCCAGCAGTGAGAGGGTCAGGGGGTATGGCTACACCTTC
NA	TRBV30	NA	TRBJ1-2	CAWSPGRANYGYTF	TGTGCCTGGAGTCCAGGGAGGGCTAACTATGGCTACACCTTC
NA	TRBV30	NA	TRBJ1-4	CAWRERMGASNEKLFF	TGTGCCTGGAGGGAACGCATGGGGGCCTCTAATGAAAAACTGTTTTTT
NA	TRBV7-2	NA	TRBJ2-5	CASSYVGVETQYF	TGTGCCAGCAGCTATGTAGGGGTGGAGACCCAGTACTTC
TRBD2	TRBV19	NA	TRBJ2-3	CASSMRSLAGGTDTQYF	TGTGCCAGTAGTATGAGATCGCTAGCGGGGGGCACAGATACGCAGTATTTT
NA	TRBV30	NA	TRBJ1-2	CAWSAGRDYGYTF	TGTGCCTGGAGTGCCGGCAGGGACTATGGCTACACCTTC
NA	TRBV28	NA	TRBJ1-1	CASSREGGIDYTEAFF	TGTGCCAGCAGCCGGGAGGGAGGGATCGATTACACTGAAGCTTTCTTT
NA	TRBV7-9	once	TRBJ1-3	CASSYARDKSGNTIYF	TGTGCCAGCAGCTACGCCCGGGACAAATCTGGAAACACCATATATTTT
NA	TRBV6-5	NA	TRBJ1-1	CASSGQTNTEAFF	TGTGCCAGCTCGGGACAAACGAACACTGAAGCTTTCTTT
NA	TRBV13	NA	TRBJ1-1	CASSVTGMNTEAFF	TGTGCCAGCAGCGTGACAGGTATGAACACTGAAGCTTTCTTT
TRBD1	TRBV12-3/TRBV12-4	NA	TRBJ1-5	CASTDRDNQPQHF	TGTGCCAGCACCGACAGGGACAATCAGCCCCAGCATTTT
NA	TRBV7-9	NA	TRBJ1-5	CASSLDGRDQPQHF	TGTGCCAGCAGCTTAGACGGGAGGGATCAGCCCCAGCATTTT
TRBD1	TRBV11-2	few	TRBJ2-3	CASSLDGTVTDTQYF	TGTGCCAGCAGCTTAGACGGGACAGTCACAGATACGCAGTATTTT
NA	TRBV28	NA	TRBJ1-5	CASSRRVDQPQHF	TGTGCCAGCAGTAGGAGGGTTGATCAGCCCCAGCATTTT
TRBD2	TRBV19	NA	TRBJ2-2	CASSGLAGGTGELFF	TGTGCCAGTAGCGGACTAGCGGGGGGGACCGGGGAGCTGTTTTTT
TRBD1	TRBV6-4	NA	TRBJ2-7	CASSPEGTGSYEQYF	TGTGCCAGCAGTCCCGAAGGGACAGGGTCCTACGAGCAGTACTTC
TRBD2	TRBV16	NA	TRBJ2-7	CASSQSSGGNEQYF	TGTGCCAGCAGCCAAAGTAGCGGGGGCAACGAGCAGTACTTC
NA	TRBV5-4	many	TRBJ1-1	CASSLATRSPEAFF	TGTGCCAGCAGCTTGGCAACACGGAGCCCTGAAGCTTTCTTT
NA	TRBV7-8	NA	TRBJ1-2	CASSLGGGGEVYGYTF	TGTGCCAGCAGCTTAGGCGGGGGAGGAGAGGTTTATGGCTACACCTTC
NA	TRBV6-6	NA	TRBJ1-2	CASSYPGGGRDGYTF	TGTGCCAGCAGTTACCCCGGGGGAGGTAGGGATGGCTACACCTTC
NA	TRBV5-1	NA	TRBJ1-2	CASSRATTGAGGYTF	TGCGCCAGCAGCCGGGCAACGACAGGCGCGGGCGGCTACACCTTC
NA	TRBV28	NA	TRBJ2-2	CASMEDLNTGELFF	TGTGCCAGCATGGAGGACTTGAACACCGGGGAGCTGTTTTTT
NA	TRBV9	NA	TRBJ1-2	CASSVDGGTGYYGYTF	TGTGCCAGCAGCGTAGACGGGGGGACCGGGTACTATGGCTACACCTTC
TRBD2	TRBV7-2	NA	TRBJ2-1	CASSKRLAGGHYNEQFF	TGTGCCAGCAGCAAACGGTTGGCGGGGGGGCACTACAATGAGCAGTTCTTC
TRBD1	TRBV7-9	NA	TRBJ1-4	CASSTPGQAVEKLFF	TGTGCCAGCAGCACCCCGGGACAGGCAGTTGAAAAACTGTTTTTT
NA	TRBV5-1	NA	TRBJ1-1	CASSLLARETEAFF	TGCGCCAGCAGCTTGCTTGCACGGGAAACTGAAGCTTTCTTT
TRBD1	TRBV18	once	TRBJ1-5	CASSPGQGVGQPQHF	TGTGCCAGCTCACCCGGACAGGGAGTGGGCCAGCCCCAGCATTTT